Shown below are 15 T cell receptor beta chains from a single sample sequenced in a study of shared clonotypes between healthy human individuals. Assay: immunoSEQ multiplex PCR; the TCRdb copy retains only in-frame clones and omits some. The table lists about 600,000 clones, 98% of them singletons. As defined, naive CD8 cells were CD45RO-negative and positively selected for CCR7, with terminally differentiated effector memory CD45RA+ cells excluded. Sequencing was done on a sample of naive CD8+ T cells sorted from blood. Receptors originate from a man younger than 40 in good health.

The V call is TRBV11-2, the J call TRBJ2-7, with D perhaps matching TRBD1 (6 bases). The V end lost 2 bases, the J end lost 3 bases, and 17 bases lay between the germline ends. CDR3 size: 16 residues. Germline assignment: CDR1 SGHAT and CDR2 FQNNGV. The CDR3, as DNA: TGTGCCAGCAGCTTACCGGGGACACTTCCCGTCTACGAGCAGTACTTC. Translating it yields CASSLPGTLPVYEQYF.

The rearrangement joins TRBV7-9 to TRBJ1-1; D gene uncertain. The CDR3 has 15 residues. Germline V gene data show CDR1 as SEHNR and CDR2 as FQNEAQ (reference sequence). The ends were cut back, 5 bases at V and 3 bases at J, with 16 bases in the middle. The CDR3 region has the DNA TGTGCCAGCAGCACGAACACGATGGAGGACACTGAAGCTTTCTTT. It is translated as CASSTNTMEDTEAFF.

The chain couples TRBV4-3 to TRBJ2-7; no definite D call. Trimming stripped 5 bases from V and 5 bases from J, with 16 bases between. CDR3 size: 14 residues. Germline assignment: CDR1 LGHNA and CDR2 YSLEER. The CDR3 coding sequence is TGCGCCAGCAGCTTCGGCCGTTCGCCCCACGAGCAGTACTTC. As protein: CASSFGRSPHEQYF.

V gene TRBV7-2 combines with J gene TRBJ2-7; 7 bases are shared with TRBD2. Unmatched junction bases numbered 4, after V lost 7 bases and J lost 7 bases. The CDR3 is made up of 11 amino acids. Germline V lookup: CDR1 SGHTA, CDR2 FQGNSA. For the CDR3, the DNA is TGTGCCAGCACCTTCGGGGGGGAGCAGTACTTC. Translating it yields CASTFGGEQYF.

The chain links TRBV5-1 to TRBJ2-5; the match to TRBD1 covers 9 bases. Germline-derived CDR1 and CDR2 are SGHRS and YFSETQ. This CDR3 spans 15 amino acids. Losses at the gene ends were 0 bases for V and 4 bases for J; bases not matched to a gene: 4. The CDR3 nucleotides are TGCGCCAGCAGCTTGGTACAGGGGGCGAGAGAGACCCAGTACTTC. It specifies CASSLVQGARETQYF. The full variable domain, rest sourced from reference TRBV5-1 and TRBJ2-5, is KAGVTQTPRYLIKTRGQQVTLSCSPISGHRSVSWYQQTPGQGLQFLFEYFSETQRNKGNFPGRFSGRQFSNSRSEMNVSTLELGDSALYLCASSLVQGARETQYFGPGTRLLVL.

The J gene is TRBJ2-7, the V gene TRBV6-5; D may be TRBD1 or TRBD2 (7 bases each). Germline CDR1 MNHEY, CDR2 SVGAGI. CDR3 size: 14 residues. Trimming stripped 8 bases from V and 5 bases from J, with 19 bases between. The CDR3: CASGGGQTRHEQYF. In DNA form, the CDR3 reads TGTGCCAGCGGGGGGGGACAGACCCGACACGAGCAGTACTTC.

This clone was counted a single time. The chain links TRBV7-9 to TRBJ2-1; D gene uncertain. The CDR3 length is 16 residues. Germline lookup yields CDR1 SEHNR and CDR2 FQNEAQ (reference sequence). V was trimmed by 4 bases and J by 6 bases, leaving 19 bases between them. DNA of the CDR3: TGTGCCAGCAGCTCTCCGCTGTGGGCCCCCCTCAATGAGCAGTTCTTC. Amino acid sequence: CASSSPLWAPLNEQFF.

The V call is TRBV28, the J call TRBJ2-6, with TRBD1 identical over 8 bases. The CDR3 covers 18 residues. The germline V gene has CDR1 MDHEN and CDR2 SYDVKM. V was clipped by 5 bases and J by 4 bases; unmatched bases: 13. DNA of the CDR3: TGTGCCAGCAGTCCCCGGGACAGGATTAGAATGGGGGCCAACGTCCTGACTTTC. It specifies CASSPRDRIRMGANVLTF.

This clone showed up just once. This sequence joins TRBV7-9 and TRBJ2-3; D unresolved. V was clipped by 3 bases and J by 0 bases, with 10 bases between them. This CDR3 region has 15 residues. Germline values: CDR1 SEHNR, CDR2 FQNEAQ (reference sequence). The CDR3 DNA sequence: TGTGCCAGCAGCTTGTCACTGCCTAGCACAGATACGCAGTATTTT. Translated, it gives CASSLSLPSTDTQYF.

The gene calls are TRBV30 and TRBJ2-1; 10 nucleotides agree with TRBD2. Unmatched junction bases numbered 16, after V lost 3 bases and J lost 5 bases. This CDR3 contains 18 residues. Germline CDR1 and CDR2: GTSNPN and SVGIG (reference sequence). Written as DNA, the CDR3 is TGTGCCTGGAGAGGGCTAGCGGGAGTAGGCTGGGTTAACAATGAGCAGTTCTTC. Residues: CAWRGLAGVGWVNNEQFF.

The V call is TRBV27, the J call TRBJ2-3; TRBD2 aligns across 7 bases. The V and J ends lost 7 bases and 6 bases, in that order; junction bases with no gene match: 25. In germline, CDR1 is MNHEY, CDR2 SMNVEV (reference sequence). The CDR3 consists of 19 residues. The CDR3 loop reads CASTPGSVGREKGWDTQYF. In DNA, the CDR3 is TGTGCCAGCACGCCCGGGAGCGTAGGGCGGGAGAAGGGCTGGGATACGCAGTATTTT.

The rearrangement joins TRBV14 to TRBJ2-3; D may be TRBD1 (7 bases). V was trimmed by 1 base and J by 7 bases, leaving 27 bases between them. Germline lookup yields CDR1 SGHDN and CDR2 FVKESK. The CDR3 covers 19 residues. The CDR3 coding sequence is TGTGCCAGCAGCCAAGCGCCAAGGAGGGGGCTCTCCTTAAGTCATACGCAGTATTTT. This gives the protein CASSQAPRRGLSLSHTQYF.

The J gene is TRBJ2-1, the V gene TRBV5-5; D not certain. CDR1 and CDR2 from the germline V gene are SGHKS and YYEKEE (reference sequence). V lost 4 bases, J lost 7 bases, and 6 bases lay in between. The CDR3 runs 11 residues. CDR3 residues: CASSPGNEQFF. The CDR3 region has the DNA TGTGCCAGCAGCCCCGGGAATGAGCAGTTCTTC.

V is TRBV29-1 and J is TRBJ2-3; D not certain. This CDR3 has 15 amino acids. The germline V and J ends were trimmed by 2 bases and 0 bases, with 12 bases remaining between them. Germline assignment: CDR1 SQVTM and CDR2 ANQGSEA. The CDR3: CSVEFLRISTDTQYF. In DNA form, the CDR3 reads TGCAGCGTTGAATTTTTGCGAATCAGCACAGATACGCAGTATTTT.

The V and J genes are TRBV27 and TRBJ2-3; tentative D call: TRBD2 (6 bases). This CDR3 region has 16 residues. CDR1 and CDR2 from the germline V gene are MNHEY and SMNVEV (reference sequence). The ends were cut back, 7 bases at V and 0 bases at J, with 17 bases in the middle. CDR3 nucleotides: TGTGCCAGCAAACCTCTAGCGTGGTCTAGCACAGATACGCAGTATTTT. Its translation: CASKPLAWSSTDTQYF.